A selection of T cell receptor beta chains follows, all from one sample in a study of blood T cell repertoires in COVID-19. TCRdb's copy holds only in-frame clones and misses some; the assay was immunoSEQ multiplex PCR. The sample has 300,000 to 400,000 clones, approximately 87% seen once. Material for sequencing was PBMCs or T cells enriched from blood (not recorded which). The receptors were gathered from a woman younger than 45 with acute COVID-19. Both conserved end residues are part of each CDR3. D genes are given only for firm matches. Size is omitted from some rows. Given values are once, few, many or a class for expanded clones.

D gene,V gene,clone size,J gene,CDR3 protein,CDR3 DNA
.,TRBV9,.,TRBJ1-6,CASSAYTELRNSPLHF,TGTGCCAGCAGCGCCTACACAGAGCTACGGAATTCACCCCTCCACTTT
.,TRBV2,.,TRBJ2-7,CATAGIHEQYF,TGTGCCACCGCAGGAATCCACGAGCAGTACTTC
.,TRBV20-1,.,TRBJ2-7,CSASMGAEQYF,TGCAGTGCTAGCATGGGGGCCGAGCAGTACTTC
TRBD2,TRBV6-4,once,TRBJ2-1,CASSDSWLAGGSYNEQFF,TGTGCCAGCAGTGACTCGTGGCTAGCGGGGGGGTCTTACAATGAGCAGTTCTTC
.,TRBV6-5,once,TRBJ1-2,CASRDGVIHGYTF,TGTGCCAGCAGGGACGGGGTAATCCATGGCTACACCTTC
TRBD2,TRBV5-6,.,TRBJ2-3,CASSFGTSGVYTQYF,TGTGCCAGCAGCTTCGGGACTAGCGGGGTATATACGCAGTATTTT
.,TRBV5-1,.,TRBJ1-1,CASSLVGGLATEAFF,TGCGCCAGCAGCTTGGTAGGAGGGCTGGCCACTGAAGCTTTCTTT
TRBD1,TRBV7-9,.,TRBJ2-7,CASSDPRDRSYEQYF,TGTGCCAGCAGCGATCCCCGGGACAGATCCTACGAGCAGTACTTC
.,TRBV7-2,.,TRBJ1-1,CASSLGAWAEAFF,TGTGCCAGCAGCTTAGGGGCATGGGCTGAAGCTTTCTTT
TRBD2,TRBV6-1,.,TRBJ2-2,CASSGTAGGSTGELFF,TGTGCCAGCAGTGGCACAGCGGGGGGGAGCACCGGGGAGCTGTTTTTT
.,TRBV5-1,.,TRBJ1-1,CASSLYRVNTEAFF,TGCGCCAGCAGCCTATACAGGGTGAACACTGAAGCTTTCTTT
TRBD1,TRBV24-1,.,TRBJ2-5,CATSDPTGLETQYF,TGTGCCACCAGTGACCCGACAGGGTTGGAGACCCAGTACTTC
.,TRBV5-1,.,TRBJ1-3,CASSLGQSGNTIYF,TGCGCCAGCAGCTTGGGGCAGTCTGGAAACACCATATATTTT
TRBD2,TRBV19,.,TRBJ2-2,CASSIGERGDTGELFF,TGTGCCAGTAGTATTGGGGAGCGGGGTGACACCGGGGAGCTGTTTTTT
TRBD2,TRBV9,once,TRBJ2-2,CASSVVSSGGAHTGELFF,TGTGCCAGCAGCGTAGTATCTAGCGGGGGGGCTCACACCGGGGAGCTGTTTTTT
.,TRBV21-1,.,TRBJ2-6,CASSKEGGAEEGANVLTF,TGTGCCAGCAGCAAAGAGGGAGGGGCGGAGGAGGGGGCCAACGTCCTGACTTTC
TRBD1,TRBV30,.,TRBJ1-6,CAWSVGGQGNSPLHF,TGTGCCTGGAGTGTTGGGGGACAGGGGAATTCACCCCTCCACTTT
.,TRBV12-5,.,TRBJ2-7,CASGLSRYEQYF,TGTGCTAGTGGTTTGTCGAGATACGAGCAGTACTTC
TRBD2,TRBV6-5,.,TRBJ2-7,CASSYVAGGAYEQYF,TGTGCCAGCAGTTACGTAGCCGGGGGGGCCTACGAGCAGTACTTC
TRBD1,TRBV24-1,.,TRBJ2-1,CATSDLSPGGMGNEQFF,TGTGCCACCAGTGATTTGTCCCCAGGGGGCATGGGCAATGAGCAGTTCTTC
.,TRBV24-1,.,TRBJ1-2,CATATGPNYGYTF,TGTGCCACAGCGACAGGCCCCAACTATGGCTACACCTTC
TRBD1,TRBV19,.,TRBJ1-4,CASSKGQSPATNEKLFF,TGTGCCAGTAGTAAGGGACAGTCCCCCGCAACTAATGAAAAACTGTTTTTT
.,TRBV9,.,TRBJ1-6,CASSPAGGSPLHF,TGTGCCAGCAGCCCCGCCGGAGGTTCACCCCTCCACTTT
.,TRBV13,.,TRBJ1-2,CASSLEGEEGDGYTF,TGTGCCAGCAGCTTAGAAGGGGAAGAAGGGGATGGCTACACCTTC
.,TRBV5-1,.,TRBJ1-1,CASSFAGNTEAFF,TGCGCCAGCAGCTTTGCGGGGAACACTGAAGCTTTCTTT
.,TRBV15,.,TRBJ1-4,CATSLSTSPWEKLFF,TGTGCCACCAGCCTTTCGACAAGCCCGTGGGAAAAACTGTTTTTT
.,TRBV30,.,TRBJ1-2,CAWSVIRTDGYTF,TGTGCCTGGAGTGTAATTCGGACAGATGGCTACACCTTC
.,TRBV29-1,.,TRBJ1-2,CSVGGLWDTGGHTF,TGCAGCGTTGGAGGGTTGTGGGACACCGGTGGGCACACCTTC
TRBD1,TRBV13,few,TRBJ2-7,CASSLRDSYEQYF,TGTGCCAGCAGCTTAAGGGACAGCTACGAGCAGTACTTC
.,TRBV5-1,.,TRBJ1-4,CASRDDRAVNEKLFF,TGCGCCAGCAGGGACGACAGAGCCGTTAATGAAAAACTGTTTTTT
.,TRBV6-5,.,TRBJ1-5,CASSYDSYQPQHF,TGTGCCAGCAGTTACGACAGCTATCAGCCCCAGCATTTT
.,TRBV30,.,TRBJ1-1,CAWSRRYQATEAFF,TGTGCCTGGAGTCGTAGATATCAGGCCACTGAAGCTTTCTTT
.,TRBV7-3,.,TRBJ2-1,CASSLSSGSYNEQFF,TGTGCCAGCAGCTTGTCGAGCGGGTCCTACAATGAGCAGTTCTTC
TRBD1,TRBV19,.,TRBJ1-1,CASSRQGLDTEAFF,TGTGCCAGTAGTCGACAGGGGTTGGACACTGAAGCTTTCTTT
TRBD2,TRBV5-5,.,TRBJ2-2,CASSFLLLAGGYSNTGELFF,TGTGCCAGCAGCTTCCTGCTTCTAGCGGGGGGTTACTCAAACACCGGGGAGCTGTTTTTT
TRBD1,TRBV15,once,TRBJ1-2,CATSGRQGALGGYTF,TGTGCCACCAGCGGCCGACAGGGGGCGTTGGGTGGCTACACCTTC
.,TRBV24-1,.,TRBJ2-2,CATSDFVGGNTGELFF,TGTGCCACCAGTGATTTTGTGGGGGGGAACACCGGGGAGCTGTTTTTT
.,TRBV24-1,once,TRBJ1-5,CATSERTGTQPQHF,TGTGCCACCAGTGAACGTACAGGGACCCAGCCCCAGCATTTT
.,TRBV7-2,.,TRBJ2-5,CASSLVRDRWETQYF,TGTGCCAGCAGCTTAGTCCGGGATAGGTGGGAGACCCAGTACTTC
.,TRBV5-1,.,TRBJ1-2,CASTSGGALDYGYTF,TGCGCCAGCACTTCTGGGGGGGCGTTGGACTATGGCTACACCTTC
.,TRBV3-1/TRBV3-2,.,TRBJ2-7,CATSQSSGEQYF,TGTGCCACCAGCCAATCATCAGGGGAGCAGTACTTC
TRBD1,TRBV7-3,.,TRBJ1-3,CASSLTGQGTGNTIYF,TGTGCCAGCAGCCTTACGGGACAGGGTACTGGAAACACCATATATTTT
TRBD1,TRBV11-2,.,TRBJ2-7,CASTSARDRSYEQYF,TGTGCCAGCACTTCGGCGAGGGACAGGAGCTACGAGCAGTACTTC